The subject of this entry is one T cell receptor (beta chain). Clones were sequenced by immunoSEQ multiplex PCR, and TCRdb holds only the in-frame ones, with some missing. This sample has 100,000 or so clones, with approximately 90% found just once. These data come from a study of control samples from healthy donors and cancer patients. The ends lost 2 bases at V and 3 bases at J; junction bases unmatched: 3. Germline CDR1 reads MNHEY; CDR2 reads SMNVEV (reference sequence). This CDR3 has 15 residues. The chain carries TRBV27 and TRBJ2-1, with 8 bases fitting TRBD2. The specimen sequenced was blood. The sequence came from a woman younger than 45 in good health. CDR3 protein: CASSLNGGDYNEQFF. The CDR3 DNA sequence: TGTGCCAGCAGTTTAAACGGGGGGGACTACAATGAGCAGTTCTTC.